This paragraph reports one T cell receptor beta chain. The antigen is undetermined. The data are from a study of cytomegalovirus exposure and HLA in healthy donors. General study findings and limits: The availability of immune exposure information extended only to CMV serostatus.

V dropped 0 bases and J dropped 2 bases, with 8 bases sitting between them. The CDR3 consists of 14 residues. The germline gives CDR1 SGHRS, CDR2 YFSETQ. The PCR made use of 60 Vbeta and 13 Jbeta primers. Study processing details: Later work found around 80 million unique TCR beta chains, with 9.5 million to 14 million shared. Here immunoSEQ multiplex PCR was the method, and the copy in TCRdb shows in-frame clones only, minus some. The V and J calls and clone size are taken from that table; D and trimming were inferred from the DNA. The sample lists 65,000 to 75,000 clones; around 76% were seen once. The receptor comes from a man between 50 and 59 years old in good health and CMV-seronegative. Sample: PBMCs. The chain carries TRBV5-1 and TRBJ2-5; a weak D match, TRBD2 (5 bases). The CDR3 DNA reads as TGCGCCAGCAGCTTGGTTACTAGTCAAGAGACCCAGTACTTC. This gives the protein CASSLVTSQETQYF.